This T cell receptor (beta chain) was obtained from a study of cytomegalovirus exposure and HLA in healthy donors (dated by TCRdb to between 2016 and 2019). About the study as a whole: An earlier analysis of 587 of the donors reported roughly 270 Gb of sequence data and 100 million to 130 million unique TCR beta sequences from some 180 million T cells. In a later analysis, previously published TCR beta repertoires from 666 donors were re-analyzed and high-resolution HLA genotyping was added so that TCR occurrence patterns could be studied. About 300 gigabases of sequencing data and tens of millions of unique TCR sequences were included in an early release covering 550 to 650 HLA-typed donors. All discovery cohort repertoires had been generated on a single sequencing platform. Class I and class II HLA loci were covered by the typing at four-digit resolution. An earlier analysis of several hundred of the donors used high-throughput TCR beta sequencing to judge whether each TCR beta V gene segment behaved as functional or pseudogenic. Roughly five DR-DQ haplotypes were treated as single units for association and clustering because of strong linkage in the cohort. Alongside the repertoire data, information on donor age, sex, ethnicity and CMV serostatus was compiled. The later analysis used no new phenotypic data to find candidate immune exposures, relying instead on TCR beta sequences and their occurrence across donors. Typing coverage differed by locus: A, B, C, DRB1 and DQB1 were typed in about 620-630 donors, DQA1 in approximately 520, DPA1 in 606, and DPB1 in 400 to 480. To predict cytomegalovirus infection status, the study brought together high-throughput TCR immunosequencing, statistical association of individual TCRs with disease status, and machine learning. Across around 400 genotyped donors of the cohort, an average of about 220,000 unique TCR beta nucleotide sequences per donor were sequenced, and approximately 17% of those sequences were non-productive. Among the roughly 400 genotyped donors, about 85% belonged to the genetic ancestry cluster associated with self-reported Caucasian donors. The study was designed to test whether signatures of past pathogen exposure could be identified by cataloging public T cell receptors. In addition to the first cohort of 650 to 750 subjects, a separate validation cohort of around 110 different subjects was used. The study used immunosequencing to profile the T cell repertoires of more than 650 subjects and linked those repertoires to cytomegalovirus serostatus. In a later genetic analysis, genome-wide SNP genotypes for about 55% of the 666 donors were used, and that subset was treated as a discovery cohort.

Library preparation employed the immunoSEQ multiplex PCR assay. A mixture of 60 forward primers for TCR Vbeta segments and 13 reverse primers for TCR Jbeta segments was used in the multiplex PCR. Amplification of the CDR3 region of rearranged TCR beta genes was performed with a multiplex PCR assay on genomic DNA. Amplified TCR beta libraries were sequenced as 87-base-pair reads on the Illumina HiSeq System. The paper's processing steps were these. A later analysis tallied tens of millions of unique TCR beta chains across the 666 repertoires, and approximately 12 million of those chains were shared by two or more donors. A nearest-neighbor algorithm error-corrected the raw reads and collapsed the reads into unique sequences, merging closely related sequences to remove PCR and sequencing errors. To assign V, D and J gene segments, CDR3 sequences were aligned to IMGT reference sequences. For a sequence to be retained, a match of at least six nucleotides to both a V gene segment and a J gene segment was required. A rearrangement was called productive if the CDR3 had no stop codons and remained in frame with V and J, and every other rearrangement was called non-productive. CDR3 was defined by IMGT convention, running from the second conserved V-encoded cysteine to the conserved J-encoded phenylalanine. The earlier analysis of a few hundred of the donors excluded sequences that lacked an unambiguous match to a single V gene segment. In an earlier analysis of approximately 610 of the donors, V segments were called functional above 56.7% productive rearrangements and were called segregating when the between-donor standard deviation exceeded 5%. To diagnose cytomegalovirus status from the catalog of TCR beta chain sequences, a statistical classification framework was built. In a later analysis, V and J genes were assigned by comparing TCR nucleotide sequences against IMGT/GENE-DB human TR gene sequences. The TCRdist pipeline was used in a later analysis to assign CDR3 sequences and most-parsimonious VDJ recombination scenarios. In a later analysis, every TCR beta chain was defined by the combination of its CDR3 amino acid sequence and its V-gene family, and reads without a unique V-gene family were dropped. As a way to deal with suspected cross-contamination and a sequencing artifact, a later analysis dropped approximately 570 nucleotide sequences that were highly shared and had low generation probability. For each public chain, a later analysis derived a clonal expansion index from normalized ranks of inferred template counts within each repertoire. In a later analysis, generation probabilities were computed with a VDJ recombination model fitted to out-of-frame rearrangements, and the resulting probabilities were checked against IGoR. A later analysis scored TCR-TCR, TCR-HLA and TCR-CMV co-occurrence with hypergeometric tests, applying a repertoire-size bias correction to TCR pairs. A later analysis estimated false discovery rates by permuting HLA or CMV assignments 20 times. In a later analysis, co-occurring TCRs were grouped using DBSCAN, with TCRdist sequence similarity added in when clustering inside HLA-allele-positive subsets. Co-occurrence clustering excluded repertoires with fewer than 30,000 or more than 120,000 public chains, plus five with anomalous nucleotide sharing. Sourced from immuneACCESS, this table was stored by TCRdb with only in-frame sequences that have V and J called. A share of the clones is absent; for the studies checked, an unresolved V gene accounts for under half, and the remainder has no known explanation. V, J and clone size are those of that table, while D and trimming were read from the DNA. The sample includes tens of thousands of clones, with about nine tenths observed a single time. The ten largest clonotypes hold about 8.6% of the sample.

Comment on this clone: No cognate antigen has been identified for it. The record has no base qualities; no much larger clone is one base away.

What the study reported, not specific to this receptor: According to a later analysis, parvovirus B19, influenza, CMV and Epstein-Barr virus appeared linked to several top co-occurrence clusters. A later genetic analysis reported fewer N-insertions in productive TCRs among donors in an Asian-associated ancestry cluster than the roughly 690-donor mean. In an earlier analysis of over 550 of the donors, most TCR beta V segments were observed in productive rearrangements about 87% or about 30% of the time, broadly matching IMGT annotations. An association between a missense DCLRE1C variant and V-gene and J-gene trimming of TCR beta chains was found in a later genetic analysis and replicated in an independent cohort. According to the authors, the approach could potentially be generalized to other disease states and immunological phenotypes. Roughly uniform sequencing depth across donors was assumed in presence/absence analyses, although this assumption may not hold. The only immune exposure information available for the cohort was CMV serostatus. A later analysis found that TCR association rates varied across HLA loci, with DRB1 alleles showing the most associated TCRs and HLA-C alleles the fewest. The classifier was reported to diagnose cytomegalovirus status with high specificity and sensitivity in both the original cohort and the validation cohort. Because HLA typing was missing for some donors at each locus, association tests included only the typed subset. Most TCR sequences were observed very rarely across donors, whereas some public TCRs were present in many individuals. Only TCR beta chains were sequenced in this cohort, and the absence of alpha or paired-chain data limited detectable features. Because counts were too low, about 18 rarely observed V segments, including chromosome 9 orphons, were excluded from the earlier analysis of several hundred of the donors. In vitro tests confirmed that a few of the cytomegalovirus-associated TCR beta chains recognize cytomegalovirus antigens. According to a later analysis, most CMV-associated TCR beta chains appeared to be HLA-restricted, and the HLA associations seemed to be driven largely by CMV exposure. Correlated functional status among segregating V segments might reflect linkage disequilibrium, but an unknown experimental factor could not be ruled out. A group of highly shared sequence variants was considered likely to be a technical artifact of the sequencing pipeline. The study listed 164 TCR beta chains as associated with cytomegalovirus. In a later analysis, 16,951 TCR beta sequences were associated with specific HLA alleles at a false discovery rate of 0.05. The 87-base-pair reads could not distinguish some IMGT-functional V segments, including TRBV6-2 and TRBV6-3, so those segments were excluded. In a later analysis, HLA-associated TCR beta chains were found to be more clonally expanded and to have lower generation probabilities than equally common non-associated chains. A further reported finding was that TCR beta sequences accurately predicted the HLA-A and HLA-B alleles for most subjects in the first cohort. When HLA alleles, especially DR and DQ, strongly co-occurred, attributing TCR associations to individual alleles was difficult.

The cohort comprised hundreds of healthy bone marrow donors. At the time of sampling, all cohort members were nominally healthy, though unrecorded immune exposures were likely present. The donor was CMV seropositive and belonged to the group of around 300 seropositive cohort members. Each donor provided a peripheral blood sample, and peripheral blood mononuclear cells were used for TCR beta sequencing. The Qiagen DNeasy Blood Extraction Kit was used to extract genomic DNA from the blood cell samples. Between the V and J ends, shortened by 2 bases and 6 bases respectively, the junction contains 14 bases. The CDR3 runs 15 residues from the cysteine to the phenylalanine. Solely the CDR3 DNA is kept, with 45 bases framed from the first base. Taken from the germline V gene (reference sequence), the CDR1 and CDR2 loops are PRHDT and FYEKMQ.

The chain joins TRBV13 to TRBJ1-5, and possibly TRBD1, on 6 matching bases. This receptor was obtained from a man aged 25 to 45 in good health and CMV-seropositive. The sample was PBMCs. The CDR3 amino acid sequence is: CASSLSTLGGQPQHF. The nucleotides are TGTGCCAGCAGCTTATCGACTCTAGGGGGTCAGCCCCAGCATTTT.